Included here is one TCR beta chain sequence, with context. Its antigen is still unknown. No base qualities exist here, and no much larger clone lies one base off it. TCRbeta CDR3 regions were amplified from genomic DNA by means of the immunoSEQ Assay, a bias-controlled multiplex PCR. The authors' pipeline ran thus. Nucleated cell counts per sample were estimated from amplification of reference gene primers within the assay. Sequence reads were collapsed and filtered to measure the absolute abundance of every unique TCRbeta CDR3 rearrangement. For each sample, productive Simpson clonality was calculated as the square root of Simpson's diversity index over productive rearrangements. Here the immuneACCESS table is served through TCRdb, limited to in-frame sequences with V and J called. Missing clones are a known gap in these copies; in checked studies unresolved V genes cover under half, and the rest lacks a known reason. That table supplies the V and J calls and clone size; D and trimming were determined from the DNA. Counted in this sample were roughly 100,000 clones; 81% of them appeared once. Approximately 10% of the sample rests with the top ten.

The data belong to a study of blood T cell repertoires in COVID-19 (dated by TCRdb to the early 2020s). Regarding the study in general: Samples covering the acute and convalescent phases of COVID-19 were provided by collaborators in the United States, Italy and Spain. The prospective study material was composed of cDNA or gDNA derived from T cells, B-cell-depleted T cells, or PBMCs. Deeply sampled blood TCRbeta repertoires from subjects exposed to, actively infected with, or recovered from COVID-19 were included in the dataset. The repertoires were released in a freely available public database intended as a resource for research on the immune response to SARS-CoV-2. Samples came from the ongoing ImmuneRACE study (first 160 participants) plus 1,254 subjects from 6 global collaborators. Sample metadata almost always included a de-identified subject ID, COVID-19 status, age in years and sex. Where available, HLA class I and class II types were taken from metadata supplied by the sample provider and were not determined by assay-based typing.

Overall study results and their limits: How much clinical and demographic metadata was included differed by source and by participant, and the metadata was provided uncurated.

Spanning cysteine to phenylalanine, the CDR3 consists of 13 amino acids. The only DNA kept is the CDR3, 39 bases in frame from the first base. CDR1 and CDR2, looked up from the germline V gene (reference sequence), are MNHEY and SMNVEV. V sheds 1 base and J sheds 6 bases, leaving 9 bases between their ends. Whole blood was collected in K2EDTA tubes by collaborating institutions according to the institutions' own protocols. For TCRbeta analysis, collaborators shipped samples as frozen whole blood, isolated PBMCs, or DNA extracted from either of those sample types. Here the chain combines TRBV27 and TRBJ1-2; possibly the D gene is TRBD1, per 5 matching bases. The sequencing sample was made of peripheral blood. This clonotype was obtained from a woman in her seventies with acute or convalescent COVID-19. The CDR3 sequence is CASSLWQGDGYTF. In nucleotides, the sequence is TGTGCCAGCAGTTTATGGCAGGGTGATGGCTACACCTTC.